Shown below are 10 T cell receptor beta chains from a single sample sequenced in a study of T cells in Graves' hyperthyroidism and ophthalmopathy. Using RNA transcripts as the source, TCR beta CDR3 regions were amplified. TCR CDR3 regions were first amplified by RT-PCR with HTBI primers. One entry per CDR3 protein, called by TCRdb with MiXCR from the multiplex PCR reads. Found here are 540,000 or so distinct CDR3 sequences, approximately 14% of them singletons; the top ten hold around 7.3%. Sequencing used blood. Every receptor here comes from a woman between 25 and 40 years old with Graves' hyperthyroidism.

The sample holds many counts of this clonotype. The V gene is TRBV7-2, the J gene TRBJ1-4, with no clear D. CDR1 and CDR2 (germline): SGHTA, FQGNSA. The CDR3 totals 13 residues. The germline V and J ends were trimmed by 3 bases and 6 bases, with 8 bases remaining between them. CDR3 in DNA: TGTGCCAGCAGCTTTTACAGAGATGAAAAACTGTTTTTT. Protein: CASSFYRDEKLFF.

In its sample, this clonotype was seen a few times. V is TRBV10-3 and J is TRBJ2-7; D is perhaps TRBD1 (5 bases). The CDR3 covers 14 residues. The V end was cut by 3 bases, the J end by 2 bases, with 11 bases between. Germline-derived CDR1 and CDR2 are ENHRY and SYGVKD. The CDR3 protein is CAISDLGQTYEQYF. For the CDR3, the DNA is TGTGCCATCAGTGATCTGGGGCAGACCTACGAGCAGTACTTC.

This clonotype was recorded many times. This sequence joins TRBV12-3 or TRBV12-4 and TRBJ1-1, with D tentatively TRBD1 (6 bases). Trimming took off 4 bases at V and 4 bases at J, with 10 bases between the two ends. The CDR3 runs to 13 residues. CDR3 sequence (DNA): TGTGCCAGCAGTTACAGGGTTGGCACTGAAGCTTTCTTT. Amino acids: CASSYRVGTEAFF.

This clonotype was found many times. The J gene is TRBJ2-1, the V gene TRBV7-3; TRBD1 matches at 8 bases. The V and J ends lost 5 bases and 8 bases, in that order; junction bases with no gene match: 14. CDR1 is SGHTA and CDR2 is FQGTGA in the germline V gene. The CDR3 contains 16 residues. CDR3 sequence reads: CASSRGPGGAKDEQFF. The DNA for the CDR3 is TGTGCCAGCAGCCGGGGCCCAGGGGGCGCGAAGGATGAGCAGTTCTTC.

The chain joins TRBV6-1 to TRBJ1-5; D perhaps matches TRBD1 (6 bases). Trimming stripped 6 bases from V and 5 bases from J, with 17 bases between. Germline CDR1 is MNHNS and CDR2 is SASEGT. CDR3 length: 15 amino acids. The CDR3 nucleotides are TGTGCCAGCAGACAAAGGGGGAGGGCATATCAGCCCCAGCATTTT. The encoded protein is CASRQRGRAYQPQHF.

This clonotype has ten or more counts. The chain's CDR3 is CASKERVSGNTDTQYF. CDR3 nucleotide sequence: TGTGCCTCGAAAGAACGTGTTTCGGGGAACACAGATACGCAGTATTTT. The chain couples TRBV10-3 to TRBJ2-3; D is possibly TRBD2 (5 bases). V shed 11 bases and J shed 2 bases, with 23 bases lying between them. The CDR3 is made up of 16 amino acids. In germline, CDR1 is ENHRY, CDR2 SYGVKD.

The J gene is TRBJ2-2, the V gene TRBV19; maybe TRBD1 (6 bases). Germline V gene sequence: CDR1 LNHDA, CDR2 SQIVND (reference sequence). Trimming removed 4 bases at V and 7 bases at J, with 19 bases between. The CDR3 sequence is 16 residues long. CDR3 nucleotides: TGTGCCAGTAGTACTTCGGTAGGGGGTCGGGGCGGGGAGCTGTTTTTT. This translates into CASSTSVGGRGGELFF.

This clonotype was seen repeatedly, ten times or more. The chain recombines TRBV11-2 with TRBJ1-1; tentatively, D is TRBD1 (6 bases). CDR1 and CDR2 (germline): SGHAT, FQNNGV. The CDR3 totals 14 residues. Trimming cost V 1 base and J 4 bases, with 10 bases left between them. The CDR3 DNA reads as TGTGCCAGCAGCTTAGGTCACAGGGCCACTGAAGCTTTCTTT. Protein product: CASSLGHRATEAFF.

This sequence joins TRBV6-6 and TRBJ2-5; 10 bases align to TRBD1. The germline gives CDR1 MNHNY, CDR2 SVGAGI (reference sequence). After removal of 2 bases from V and 7 bases from J, the junction contained 7 bases not matched to a gene. The CDR3 has 15 residues. The CDR3 here is CASSYEGQGSGTQYF. CDR3 sequence (DNA): TGTGCCAGCAGTTACGAGGGACAGGGGAGTGGGACCCAGTACTTC.

J is TRBJ2-1 and V is TRBV6-1; D gene ambiguous. The germline V gene encodes CDR1 MNHNS and CDR2 SASEGT. The CDR3 runs 14 residues. V dropped 8 bases and J dropped 0 bases, with 11 bases sitting between them. The CDR3 is CASGIADSYNEQFF. CDR3 coding DNA: TGTGCCAGCGGCATTGCGGACTCCTACAATGAGCAGTTCTTC.